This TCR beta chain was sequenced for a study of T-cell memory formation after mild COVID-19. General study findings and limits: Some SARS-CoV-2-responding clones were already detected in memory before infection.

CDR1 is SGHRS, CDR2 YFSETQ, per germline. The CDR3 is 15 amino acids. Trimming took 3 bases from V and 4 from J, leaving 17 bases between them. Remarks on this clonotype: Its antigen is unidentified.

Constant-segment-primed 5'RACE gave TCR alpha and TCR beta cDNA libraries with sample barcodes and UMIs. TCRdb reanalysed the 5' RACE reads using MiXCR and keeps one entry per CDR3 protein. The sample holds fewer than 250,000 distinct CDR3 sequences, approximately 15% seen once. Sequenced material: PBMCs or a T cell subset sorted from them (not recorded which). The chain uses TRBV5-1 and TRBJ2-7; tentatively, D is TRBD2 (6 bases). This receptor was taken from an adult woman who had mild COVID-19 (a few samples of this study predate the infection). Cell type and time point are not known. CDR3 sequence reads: CASSYGWEARYEQYF. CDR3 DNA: TGCGCCAGCAGCTACGGTTGGGAGGCCAGATACGAGCAGTACTTC.